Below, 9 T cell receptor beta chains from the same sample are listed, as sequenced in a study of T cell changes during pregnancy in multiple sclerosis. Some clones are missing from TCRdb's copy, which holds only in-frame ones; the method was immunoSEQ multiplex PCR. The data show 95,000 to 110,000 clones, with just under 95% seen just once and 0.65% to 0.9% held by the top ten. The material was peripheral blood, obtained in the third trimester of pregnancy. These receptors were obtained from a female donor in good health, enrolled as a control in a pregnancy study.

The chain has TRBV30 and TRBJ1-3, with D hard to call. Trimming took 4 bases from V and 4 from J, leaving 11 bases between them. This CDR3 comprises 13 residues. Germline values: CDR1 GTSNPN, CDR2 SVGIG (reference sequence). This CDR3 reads CAWISSLGNTIYF. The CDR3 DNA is TGTGCCTGGATTTCCAGTTTGGGAAACACCATATATTTT.

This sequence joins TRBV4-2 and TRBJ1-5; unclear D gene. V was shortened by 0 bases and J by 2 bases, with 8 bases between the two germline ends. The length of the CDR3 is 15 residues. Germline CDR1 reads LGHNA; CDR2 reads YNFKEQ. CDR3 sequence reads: CASSQDREGNQPQHF. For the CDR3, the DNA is TGTGCCAGCAGCCAAGACCGTGAGGGCAATCAGCCCCAGCATTTT.

The CDR3 loop reads CSVAGDRHTPTNTGELFF. The CDR3 DNA sequence: TGCAGCGTTGCTGGGGACAGACATACTCCAACGAACACCGGGGAGCTGTTTTTT. The chain employs TRBV29-1 and TRBJ2-2; TRBD1 matches 7 bases. CDR1 and CDR2 from the germline V gene are SQVTM and ANQGSEA. CDR3 length: 18 amino acids. Trimming removed 4 bases from V and 0 bases from J; junction bases left unmatched: 14.

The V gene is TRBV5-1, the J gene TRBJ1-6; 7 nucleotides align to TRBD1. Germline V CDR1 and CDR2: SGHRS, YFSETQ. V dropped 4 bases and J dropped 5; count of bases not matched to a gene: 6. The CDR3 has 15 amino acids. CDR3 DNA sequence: TGCGCCAGCAGCCCTCTGGACAGGAATAATTCACCCCTCCACTTT. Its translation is CASSPLDRNNSPLHF. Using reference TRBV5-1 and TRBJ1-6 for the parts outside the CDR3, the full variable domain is KAGVTQTPRYLIKTRGQQVTLSCSPISGHRSVSWYQQTPGQGLQFLFEYFSETQRNKGNFPGRFSGRQFSNSRSEMNVSTLELGDSALYLCASSPLDRNNSPLHFGNGTRLTVT.

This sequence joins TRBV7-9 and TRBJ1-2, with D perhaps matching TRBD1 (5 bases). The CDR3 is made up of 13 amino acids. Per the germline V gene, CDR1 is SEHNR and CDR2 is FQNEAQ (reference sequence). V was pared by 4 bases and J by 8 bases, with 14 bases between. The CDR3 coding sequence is TGTGCCAGCAGCTCCAGGCCGGGGGTCGGCTACACCTTC. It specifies CASSSRPGVGYTF.

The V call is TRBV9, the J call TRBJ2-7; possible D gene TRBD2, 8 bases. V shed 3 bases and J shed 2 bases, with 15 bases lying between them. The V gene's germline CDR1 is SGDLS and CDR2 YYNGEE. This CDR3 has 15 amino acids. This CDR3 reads CASSAAGDSTYEQYF. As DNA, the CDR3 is TGTGCCAGCAGCGCAGCGGGGGACAGTACCTACGAGCAGTACTTC.

The CDR3 loop is CASSQDATLASSTDTQYF. The CDR3 DNA reads as TGTGCCAGCAGCCAAGATGCAACCTTAGCGTCCAGCACAGATACGCAGTATTTT. The chain is built from TRBV4-2 and TRBJ2-3, with D possibly being TRBD2 (5 bases). CDR3 size: 18 residues. Trimming took 0 bases from V and 0 from J, leaving 16 bases between them. CDR1 LGHNA and CDR2 YNFKEQ come from the germline V gene.

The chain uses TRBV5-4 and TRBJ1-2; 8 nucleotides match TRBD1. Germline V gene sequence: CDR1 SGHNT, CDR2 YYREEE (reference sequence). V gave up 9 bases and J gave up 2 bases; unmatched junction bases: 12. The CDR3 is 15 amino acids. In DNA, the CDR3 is TGTGCCACCACACCGACAGGGGACAGAAACTATGGCTACACCTTC. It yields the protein CATTPTGDRNYGYTF.

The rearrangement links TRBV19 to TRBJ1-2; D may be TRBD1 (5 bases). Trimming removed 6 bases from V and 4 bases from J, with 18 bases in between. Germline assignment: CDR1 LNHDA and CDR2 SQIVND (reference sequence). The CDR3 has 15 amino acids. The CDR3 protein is CASRDSGGTGYGYTF. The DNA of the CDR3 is TGTGCCAGTAGGGATAGCGGGGGAACTGGCTATGGCTACACCTTC. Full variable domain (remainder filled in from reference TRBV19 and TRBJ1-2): DGGITQSPKYLFRKEGQNVTLSCEQNLNHDAMYWYRQDPGQGLRLIYYSQIVNDFQKGDIAEGYSVSREKKESFPLTVTSAQKNPTAFYLCASRDSGGTGYGYTFGSGTRLTVV.